This TCR beta chain was documented in a study of blood T cells in healthy people across ages. Study-wide findings and caveats: Greater diversity and more naive CD4+ cells were seen in long-lived donors than in aged donors. No one knew whether donors had CMV, which possibly confounded expanded clonotype changes.

For this clonotype: What it binds is unknown.

A second 7 to 11 cycle PCR used barcoded and J-beta primers. MiXCR was run by TCRdb on the 5' RACE reads, yielding one entry per CDR3 protein. The data show 800,000 or so distinct CDR3 sequences, with around 62% seen just once and 28% held by the top ten. CDR3 size: 13 residues. Germline V gene lookup returns CDR1 SQVTM and CDR2 ANQGSEA. V was trimmed by 6 bases and J by 13 bases, leaving 24 bases between them. This sequence originates from a man aged 30-40 years in good health. The specimen was blood. The chain is built from TRBV29-1 and TRBJ1-2, with D perhaps TRBD1 (5 bases). Written as DNA, the CDR3 is TGCAGCGTCGAGGGCGGGCAGGGTACGCCACGCACCTTC. It encodes CSVEGGQGTPRTF.